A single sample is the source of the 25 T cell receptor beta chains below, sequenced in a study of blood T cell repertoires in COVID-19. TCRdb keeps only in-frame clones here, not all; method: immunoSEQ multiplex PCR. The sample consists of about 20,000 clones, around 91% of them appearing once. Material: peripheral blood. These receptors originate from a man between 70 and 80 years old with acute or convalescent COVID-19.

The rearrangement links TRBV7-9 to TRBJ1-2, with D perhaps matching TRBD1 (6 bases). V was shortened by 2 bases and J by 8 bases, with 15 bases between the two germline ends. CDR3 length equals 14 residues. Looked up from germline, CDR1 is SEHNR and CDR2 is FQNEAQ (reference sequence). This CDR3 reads CASSLRAGAFGYTF. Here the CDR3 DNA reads TGTGCCAGCAGCTTACGGGCAGGGGCCTTCGGCTACACCTTC. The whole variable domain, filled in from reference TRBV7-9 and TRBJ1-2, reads DTGVSQNPRHKITKRGQNVTFRCDPISEHNRLYWYRQTLGQGPEFLTYFQNEAQLEKSRLLSDRFSAERPKGSFSTLEIQRTEQGDSAMYLCASSLRAGAFGYTFGSGTRLTVV.

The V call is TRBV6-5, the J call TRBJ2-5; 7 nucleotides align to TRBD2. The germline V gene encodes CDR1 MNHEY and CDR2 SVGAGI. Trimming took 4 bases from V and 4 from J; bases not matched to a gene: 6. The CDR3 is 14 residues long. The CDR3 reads CASSWMGGLETQYF. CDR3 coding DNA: TGTGCCAGCAGTTGGATGGGAGGGCTAGAGACCCAGTACTTC.

The CDR3 coding sequence is TGTGCCAGCAGCCCCCCCGGCGGGGCTGGAAACACCATATATTTT. It specifies CASSPPGGAGNTIYF. The gene calls are TRBV7-6 and TRBJ1-3; D ambiguous. CDR1 SGHVS and CDR2 FNYEAQ come from the germline V gene. The CDR3 is 15 amino acids. The V gene lost 5 bases and the J gene lost 2 bases, with 13 bases spanning the gap.

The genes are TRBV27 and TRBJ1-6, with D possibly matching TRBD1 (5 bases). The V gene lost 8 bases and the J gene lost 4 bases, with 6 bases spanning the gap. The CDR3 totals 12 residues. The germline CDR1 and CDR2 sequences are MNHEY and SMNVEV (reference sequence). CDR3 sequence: CASRQYNSPLHF. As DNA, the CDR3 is TGTGCCAGCCGACAGTATAATTCACCCCTCCACTTT.

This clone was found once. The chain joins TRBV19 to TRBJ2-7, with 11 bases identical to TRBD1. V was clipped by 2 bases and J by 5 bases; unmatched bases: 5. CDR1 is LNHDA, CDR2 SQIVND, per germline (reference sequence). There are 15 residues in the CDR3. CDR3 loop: CASSIMGQGVNEQYF. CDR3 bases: TGTGCCAGTAGTATAATGGGACAGGGGGTCAACGAGCAGTACTTC.

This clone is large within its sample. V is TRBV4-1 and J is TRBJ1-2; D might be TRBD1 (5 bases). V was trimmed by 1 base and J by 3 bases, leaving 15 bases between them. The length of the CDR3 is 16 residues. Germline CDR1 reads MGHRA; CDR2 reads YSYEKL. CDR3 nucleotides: TGCGCCAGCAGCCAAGGTTCCCTCTTACAGGACTATGGCTACACCTTC. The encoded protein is CASSQGSLLQDYGYTF.

DNA of the CDR3: TGTGCCAGTAGTATCTCCGCGGCGAACACCGGGGAGCTGTTTTTT. Translated: CASSISAANTGELFF. The rearrangement uses TRBV19 and TRBJ2-2; D unresolved. Germline CDR1 LNHDA, CDR2 SQIVND (reference sequence). This CDR3 has 15 residues. V dropped 3 bases and J dropped 0 bases, with 8 bases sitting between them.

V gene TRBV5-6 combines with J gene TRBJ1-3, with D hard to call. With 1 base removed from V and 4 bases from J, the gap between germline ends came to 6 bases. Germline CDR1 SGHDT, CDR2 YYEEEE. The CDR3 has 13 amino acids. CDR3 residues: CASSLLIGNTIYF. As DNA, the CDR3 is TGTGCCAGCAGCTTGCTTATCGGAAACACCATATATTTT.

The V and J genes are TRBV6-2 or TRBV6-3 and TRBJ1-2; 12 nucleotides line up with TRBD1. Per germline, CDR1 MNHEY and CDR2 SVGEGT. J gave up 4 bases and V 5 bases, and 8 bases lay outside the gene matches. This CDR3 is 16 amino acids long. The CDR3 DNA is TGTGCCAGCAGTAGGCCTGGGACAGGGGGCTCCTATGGCTACACCTTC. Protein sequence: CASSRPGTGGSYGYTF.

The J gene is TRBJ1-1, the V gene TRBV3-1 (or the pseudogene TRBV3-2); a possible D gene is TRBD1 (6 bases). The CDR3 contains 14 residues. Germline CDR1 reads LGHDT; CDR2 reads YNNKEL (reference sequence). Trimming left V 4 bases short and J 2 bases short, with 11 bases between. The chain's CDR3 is CASSLDGGNTEAFF. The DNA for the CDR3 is TGTGCCAGCAGCCTCGATGGGGGCAACACTGAAGCTTTCTTT.

The CDR3 protein is CASIHRGQGNYGYTF. The CDR3 coding sequence is TGTGCCAGCATTCATAGGGGGCAGGGGAACTATGGCTACACCTTC. The chain carries TRBV28 and TRBJ1-2; TRBD1 matches 7 bases. The V and J ends lost 7 bases and 2 bases, in that order; junction bases with no gene match: 10. The CDR3 consists of 15 residues. Germline V CDR1 and CDR2: MDHEN, SYDVKM.

The CDR3 loop reads CASNSQGKGNTIYF. CDR3 DNA sequence: TGTGCCAGCAACTCACAGGGGAAGGGAAACACCATATATTTT. The genes are TRBV28 and TRBJ1-3; 7 nucleotides match TRBD1. The CDR3 contains 14 residues. The V and J ends lost 7 bases and 4 bases, in that order; junction bases with no gene match: 7. Per the germline V gene, CDR1 is MDHEN and CDR2 is SYDVKM.

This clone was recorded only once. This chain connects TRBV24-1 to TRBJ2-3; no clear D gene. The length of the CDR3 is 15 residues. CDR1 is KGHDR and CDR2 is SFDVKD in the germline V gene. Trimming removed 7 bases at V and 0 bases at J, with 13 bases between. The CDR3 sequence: CATSAHRTSTDTQYF. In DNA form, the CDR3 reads TGTGCCACCAGCGCACACAGAACTAGCACAGATACGCAGTATTTT.

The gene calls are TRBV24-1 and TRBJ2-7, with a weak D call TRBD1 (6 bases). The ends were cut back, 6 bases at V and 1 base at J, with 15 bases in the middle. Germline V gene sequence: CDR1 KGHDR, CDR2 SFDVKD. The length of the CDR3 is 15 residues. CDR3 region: CATSWRTDPSYEQYF. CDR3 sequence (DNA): TGTGCCACCAGTTGGAGGACAGATCCTTCCTACGAGCAGTACTTC.

CDR3 protein: CASSEPGLANYEQYF. The CDR3 DNA sequence: TGTGCCAGTAGTGAACCGGGACTAGCTAATTACGAGCAGTACTTC. The chain recombines TRBV19 with TRBJ2-7; 9 bases are a match to TRBD2. This CDR3 contains 15 residues. Germline CDR1 reads LNHDA; CDR2 reads SQIVND (reference sequence). With V trimmed by 5 bases and J by 4 bases, 9 bases remained unmatched.

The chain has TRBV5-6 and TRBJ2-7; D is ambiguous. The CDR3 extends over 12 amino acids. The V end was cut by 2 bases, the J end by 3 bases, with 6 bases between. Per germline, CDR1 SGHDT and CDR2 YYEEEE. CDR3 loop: CASSLSSYEQYF. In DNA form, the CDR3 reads TGTGCCAGCAGCTTATCTAGCTACGAGCAGTACTTC. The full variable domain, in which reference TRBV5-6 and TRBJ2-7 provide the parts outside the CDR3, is DAGVTQSPTHLIKTRGQQVTLRCSPKSGHDTVSWYQQALGQGPQFIFQYYEEEERQRGNFPDRFSGHQFPNYSSELNVNALLLGDSALYLCASSLSSYEQYFGPGTRLTVT.

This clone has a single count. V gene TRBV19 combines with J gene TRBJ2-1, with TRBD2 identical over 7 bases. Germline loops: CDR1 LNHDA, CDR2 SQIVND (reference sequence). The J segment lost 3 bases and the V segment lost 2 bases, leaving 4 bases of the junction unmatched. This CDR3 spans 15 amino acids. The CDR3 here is CASSISLAFYNEQFF. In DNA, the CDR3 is TGTGCCAGTAGTATATCACTAGCGTTCTACAATGAGCAGTTCTTC.

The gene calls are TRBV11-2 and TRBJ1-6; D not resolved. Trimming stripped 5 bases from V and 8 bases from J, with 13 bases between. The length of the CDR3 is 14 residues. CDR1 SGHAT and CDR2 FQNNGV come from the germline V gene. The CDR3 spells CASSGSPSDSPLHF. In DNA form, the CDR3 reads TGTGCCAGCAGCGGGTCCCCGAGCGATTCACCCCTCCACTTT. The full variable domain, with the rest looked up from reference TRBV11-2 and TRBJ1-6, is EAGVAQSPRYKIIEKRQSVAFWCNPISGHATLYWYQQILGQGPKLLIQFQNNGVVDDSQLPKDRFSAERLKGVDSTLKIQPAKLEDSAVYLCASSGSPSDSPLHFGNGTRLTVT.

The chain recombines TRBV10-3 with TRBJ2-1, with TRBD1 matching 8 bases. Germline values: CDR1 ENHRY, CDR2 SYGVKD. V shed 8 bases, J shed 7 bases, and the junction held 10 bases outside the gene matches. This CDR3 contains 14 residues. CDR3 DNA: TGTGCCATCTCCGGACAGGGCGGCGAGAATGAGCAGTTCTTC. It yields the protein CAISGQGGENEQFF.

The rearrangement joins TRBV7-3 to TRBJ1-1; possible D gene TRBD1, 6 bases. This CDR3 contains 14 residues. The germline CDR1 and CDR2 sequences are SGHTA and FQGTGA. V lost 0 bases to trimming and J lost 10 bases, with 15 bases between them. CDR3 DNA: TGTGCCAGCAGCTTAACCCCAGACAGGCAGGGAGCTTTCTTT. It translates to CASSLTPDRQGAFF.

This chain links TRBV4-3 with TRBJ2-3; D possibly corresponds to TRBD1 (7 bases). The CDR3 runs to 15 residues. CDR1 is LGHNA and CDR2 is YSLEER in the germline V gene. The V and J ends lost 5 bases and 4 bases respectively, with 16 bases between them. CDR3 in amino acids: CASSEEGAKSDTQYF. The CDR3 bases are TGCGCCAGCAGCGAGGAGGGGGCCAAATCAGATACGCAGTATTTT.

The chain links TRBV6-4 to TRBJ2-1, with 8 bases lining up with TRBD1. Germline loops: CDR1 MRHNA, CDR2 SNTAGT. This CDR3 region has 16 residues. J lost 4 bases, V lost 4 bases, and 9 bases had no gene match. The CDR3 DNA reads TGTGCCAGCAGTGTGCGCTCGGGACAGGCATACAATGAGCAGTTCTTC. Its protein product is CASSVRSGQAYNEQFF.

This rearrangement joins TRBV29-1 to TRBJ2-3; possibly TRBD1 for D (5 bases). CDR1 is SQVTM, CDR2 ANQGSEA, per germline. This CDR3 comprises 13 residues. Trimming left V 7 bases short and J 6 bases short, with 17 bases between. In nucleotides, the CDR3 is TGCAGCGCCGCGAAGGGGCGGATGGATACGCAGTATTTT. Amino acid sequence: CSAAKGRMDTQYF.

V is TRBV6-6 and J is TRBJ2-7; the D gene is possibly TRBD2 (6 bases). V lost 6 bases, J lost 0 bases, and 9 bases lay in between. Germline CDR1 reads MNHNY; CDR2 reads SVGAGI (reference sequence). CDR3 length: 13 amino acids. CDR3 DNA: TGTGCCAGCAGAACCGGGAGCTCCTACGAGCAGTACTTC. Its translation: CASRTGSSYEQYF.

For the CDR3, the DNA is TGTGCCAGTAGAATGGGACAGGTAAACACTGAAGCTTTCTTT. Its translation: CASRMGQVNTEAFF. This sequence joins TRBV19 and TRBJ1-1; 8 positions match TRBD1. Germline CDR1 reads LNHDA; CDR2 reads SQIVND (reference sequence). With V trimmed by 6 bases and J by 2 bases, 5 bases remained unmatched. This CDR3 contains 14 residues. The complete variable domain, with remaining parts taken from reference TRBV19 and TRBJ1-1, reads DGGITQSPKYLFRKEGQNVTLSCEQNLNHDAMYWYRQDPGQGLRLIYYSQIVNDFQKGDIAEGYSVSREKKESFPLTVTSAQKNPTAFYLCASRMGQVNTEAFFGQGTRLTVV.